The sequence of this T cell receptor (beta chain) was determined in a study of PD-1 blockade in mismatch repair-deficient tumors. Study-level background: Enrolled about 2013-2016, patients had progressing, pretreated mismatch repair-deficient cancers of around twelve types. Study-wide findings and caveats: Tumor-resident clones, often absent from pretreatment blood, expanded after pembrolizumab and then contracted.

All patients were mismatch repair deficient, assessed by either PCR or immunohistochemistry. TCR sequencing covered a few patients who responded to pembrolizumab. On this clone itself: No antigen is known for it.

The CDR3 totals 15 residues. Germline CDR1 reads MNHEY; CDR2 reads SMNVEV (reference sequence). Trimming took 3 bases from V and 0 from J, leaving 6 bases between them. Some clones are missing from TCRdb's copy, which holds only in-frame ones; the method was immunoSEQ multiplex PCR. The table includes some 110,000 clones, 65% to 80% detected once. The starting material was peripheral blood, obtained approximately 60 weeks after starting pembrolizumab. The chain is built from TRBV27 and TRBJ2-6; the D is unclear. The TCR sequence derives from an adult with mismatch repair-deficient cancer. CDR3: CASSFLGSGANVLTF. The DNA of the CDR3 is TGTGCCAGCAGTTTCCTGGGCTCTGGGGCCAACGTCCTGACTTTC.